This TCR beta chain appears in the sequencing data of a study of metastatic and nonmetastatic thyroid tumors. Findings and limits, study-wide: Compared with benign nodules, malignant thyroid tumors were reported to have significantly higher TCR beta diversity in both blood and tumor.

TCRdb re-clonotyped the PCR reads via MiXCR. The data hold around 42,000 clones, with roughly 10% observed a single time. All patients reached thyroid surgery having received no treatment beforehand. As concerns this clone: Its antigen remains unknown. Given a much more abundant clone one base away, this may be a read error.

Unmatched junction bases numbered 9, after V lost 6 bases and J lost 4 bases. There are 15 residues in the CDR3. Germline V CDR1 and CDR2: ENHRY, SYGVKD. The V gene is TRBV10-3, the J gene TRBJ2-1; 7 nucleotides align to TRBD2. The TCR originated in a female donor with papillary thyroid cancer or a benign thyroid nodule (not recorded which). Some clones in this sample may be carry-over from other donors' samples. Source material: blood. The CDR3 DNA follows: TGTGCCATCAGCGAACTAGCGTCCACTTACAATGAGCAGTTCTTC. It yields the protein CAISELASTYNEQFF.